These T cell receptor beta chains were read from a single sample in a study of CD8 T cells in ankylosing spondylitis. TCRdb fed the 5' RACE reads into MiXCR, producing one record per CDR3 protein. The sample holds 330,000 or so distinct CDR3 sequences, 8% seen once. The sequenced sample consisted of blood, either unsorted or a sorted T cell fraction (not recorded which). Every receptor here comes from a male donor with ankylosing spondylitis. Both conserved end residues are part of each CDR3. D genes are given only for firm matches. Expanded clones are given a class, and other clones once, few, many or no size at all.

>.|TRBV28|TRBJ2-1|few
TGTGCCAGCAGTTCTCTTCGCAGGAGGCAGTTCTTC
CASSSLRRRQFF
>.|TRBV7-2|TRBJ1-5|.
TGTGCCAGCAGCCCCAACCAGGTAGTGGTGGGTCAGCCCCAGCATTTT
CASSPNQVVVGQPQHF
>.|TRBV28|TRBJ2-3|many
TGTGCCAGCAGTCACCGACGTGATACGCAGTATTTT
CASSHRRDTQYF
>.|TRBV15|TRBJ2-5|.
TGTGCCACCAGCAGGGACCCACGTTTAGAGACCCAGTACTTC
CATSRDPRLETQYF
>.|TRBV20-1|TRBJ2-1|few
TGCAGTGCTAGAGATTTTGTAGAGCAGTTCTTC
CSARDFVEQFF
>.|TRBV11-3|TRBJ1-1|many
TGTGCCAGCAGCTTAGAGGGACCTTCTGAAGCTTTCTTT
CASSLEGPSEAFF
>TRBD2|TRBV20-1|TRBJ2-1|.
TGCAGTGCTAGGGGGACTAGCGGGAGTTACAATGAGCAGTTCTTC
CSARGTSGSYNEQFF
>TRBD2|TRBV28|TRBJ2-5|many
TGTGCCAGCAGTCCTGGACTAGCGGTGAAGACCCAGTACTTC
CASSPGLAVKTQYF
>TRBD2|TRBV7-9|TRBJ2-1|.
TGTGCCAGCAGCTCCAGAGCGGGAGAACTTGGTGAGCAGTTCTTC
CASSSRAGELGEQFF
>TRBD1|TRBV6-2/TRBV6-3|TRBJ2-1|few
TGTGCCAGCACTAACAGGGGCTTCCCCTACAATGAGCAGTTCTTC
CASTNRGFPYNEQFF
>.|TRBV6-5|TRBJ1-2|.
TGTGCCAGCAGTTATAACCGCCGCTATGGCTACACCTTC
CASSYNRRYGYTF
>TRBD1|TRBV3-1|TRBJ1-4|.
TGTGACAGCAGCCCACGGACAGGGGGTGGACTTAATGAAAAACTGTTTTTT
CDSSPRTGGGLNEKLFF
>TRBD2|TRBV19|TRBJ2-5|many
TGTGCCAGTGGAACTAGCGGGAGGAAGACCCAGTACTTC
CASGTSGRKTQYF
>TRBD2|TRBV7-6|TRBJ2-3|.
TGTGCCAGCAGCTTAGCCGGGACTAGCGGAATAGATACGCAGTATTTT
CASSLAGTSGIDTQYF
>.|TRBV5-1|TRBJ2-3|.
TGCGCCAGCAGCTTGTCAAACCGACTCGACACAGATACGCAGTATTTT
CASSLSNRLDTDTQYF
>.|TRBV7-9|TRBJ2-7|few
TGTGCCAGCAGCCGAGGGGCCAGGGCCTACGAGCAGTACTTC
CASSRGARAYEQYF